The present TCR beta chain was sequenced within a study of T cells after yellow fever vaccination. Overall study context: With SMART-Seq v4 Ultra Low Input, the fractions containing low cell numbers were prepared.

The CDR3 is 20 amino acids. Germline lookup yields CDR1 KGHSH and CDR2 LQKENI. The V segment lost 3 bases and the J segment 0 bases; nucleotides outside the gene matches: 10. This clonotype was counted many times. Its antigen is unknown. It was through 5'RACE template switching that TCR cDNA was made, with a universal primer site and UMIs added. TCRdb re-called the 5' RACE reads through MiXCR, storing one row per CDR3 protein. This sample has some 500,000 distinct CDR3 sequences, with approximately 12% found just once. General study results and limits: Re-detected after boosting: most primary clones, more than 95% of CD4 and 88% of CD8.

This material consisted of PBMCs, taken on the day of the yellow fever booster vaccination. The receptor was derived from a man aged 25 to 40 who received the YFV17D yellow fever vaccine. The chain employs TRBV18 and TRBJ2-1, with 14 bases aligning to TRBD2. In DNA form, the CDR3 reads TGTGCCAGCTCACCCAGATCGGGACTAGCGGGAGAGAGCTCCTACAATGAGCAGTTCTTC. As protein: CASSPRSGLAGESSYNEQFF.